The 20 T cell receptor beta chains below were found in one sample sequenced in a study of cytomegalovirus exposure and HLA in healthy donors. PCR was performed using 60 Vbeta and 13 Jbeta primers. Data came from immunoSEQ multiplex PCR; TCRdb stores just in-frame clones and leaves some out. The table has 180,000 or so clones, 65% to 85% seen once. The sample consisted of PBMCs. The receptors were gathered from a girl between 10 and 17 years old in good health and CMV-seropositive.

This chain connects TRBV7-9 to TRBJ2-5; D uncertain. Germline V gives CDR1 SEHNR, CDR2 FQNEAQ (reference sequence). The ends were cut back, 5 bases at V and 0 bases at J, with 13 bases in the middle. CDR3 length equals 15 residues. In nucleotides, the CDR3 is TGTGCCAGCAGCGGCATAGGCGGCGACCAAGAGACCCAGTACTTC. It translates to CASSGIGGDQETQYF.

The V call is TRBV19, the J call TRBJ1-1; D possibly corresponds to TRBD1 (5 bases). The CDR3 has 15 residues. V lost 7 bases and J lost 1, with 16 bases in between. The germline CDR1 and CDR2 sequences are LNHDA and SQIVND (reference sequence). As DNA, the CDR3 is TGTGCCAGTACCGATGGAGGGGCGGGGAACACTGAAGCTTTCTTT. Its protein product is CASTDGGAGNTEAFF.

This chain uses TRBV19 with TRBJ2-3; 8 bases align to TRBD2. The V and J ends lost 5 bases and 0 bases, in that order; junction bases with no gene match: 7. CDR3 length: 16 residues. CDR1 is LNHDA and CDR2 is SQIVND in the germline V gene (reference sequence). The CDR3 DNA follows: TGTGCCAGTAGTTTAAGCGGGAGAGGAAGCACAGATACGCAGTATTTT. The encoded protein is CASSLSGRGSTDTQYF.

The chain employs TRBV30 and TRBJ2-7; perhaps TRBD1 as D (5 bases). Trimming took 2 bases from V and 4 from J, leaving 18 bases between them. CDR3 length: 15 residues. Germline CDR1 reads GTSNPN; CDR2 reads SVGIG (reference sequence). The CDR3 reads CAWSTMSPREYEQYF. CDR3 nucleotide sequence: TGTGCCTGGAGTACCATGTCTCCCAGGGAATACGAGCAGTACTTC.

The rearrangement uses TRBV4-3 and TRBJ2-4; 7 positions match TRBD2. The germline CDR1 and CDR2 sequences are LGHNA and YSLEER. V gave up 3 bases and J gave up 3 bases; unmatched junction bases: 8. The CDR3 has 16 amino acids. This CDR3 is CASSQDPTSNKNIQYF. The CDR3 DNA sequence: TGCGCCAGCAGCCAGGACCCGACTAGCAACAAAAACATTCAGTACTTC.

J is TRBJ1-1 and V is TRBV30, with D unresolved. Germline CDR1 GTSNPN, CDR2 SVGIG (reference sequence). The CDR3 is 19 amino acids. V was shortened by 4 bases and J by 4 bases, with 31 bases between the two germline ends. CDR3 residues: CAWTSGDHQIPTRGTEAFF. Here the CDR3 DNA reads TGTGCCTGGACGAGTGGGGATCATCAGATACCCACCCGGGGCACTGAAGCTTTCTTT.

CDR3 DNA: TGTGCCAGCAGTTTCCAGCGGGAGGCGAGAAATACGCAGTATTTT. Translated, it gives CASSFQREARNTQYF. The V call is TRBV6-6, the J call TRBJ2-3, with 9 bases identical to TRBD2. In germline, CDR1 is MNHNY, CDR2 SVGAGI (reference sequence). Germline trimming cut 4 bases from V and 7 bases from J; bases unmatched to any gene: 9. CDR3 length equals 15 residues.

The chain has TRBV7-2 and TRBJ2-1; TRBD1 matches at 10 bases. V gave up 5 bases and J gave up 4 bases; unmatched junction bases: 5. The CDR3 is made up of 15 amino acids. Germline loops: CDR1 SGHTA, CDR2 FQGNSA. The CDR3 spells CASSRDRGGYNEQFF. CDR3 DNA sequence: TGTGCCAGCAGCCGGGACAGGGGTGGATACAATGAGCAGTTCTTC.

The chain combines TRBV28 with TRBJ2-1; possibly TRBD2 for D (6 bases). The V gene lost 4 bases and the J gene lost 9 bases, with 22 bases spanning the gap. Germline-derived CDR1 and CDR2 are MDHEN and SYDVKM. The CDR3 has 16 amino acids. Here the CDR3 DNA reads TGTGCCAGCAGTTCAGGAGGAGCGCCCGCGGGGAGTGAGCAGTTCTTC. Residues: CASSSGGAPAGSEQFF.

V and J are TRBV25-1 and TRBJ1-2; 7 nucleotides agree with TRBD1. The CDR3 is 14 amino acids. Germline-derived CDR1 and CDR2 are MGHDK and SYGVNS. V shed 0 bases, J shed 8 bases, and the junction held 6 bases outside the gene matches. Here the CDR3 reads CASSEYRTGGGYTF. The CDR3 nucleotides read TGTGCCAGCAGTGAATATAGGACAGGAGGCGGCTACACCTTC.

The chain couples TRBV6-5 to TRBJ2-3, with D tentatively TRBD1 (6 bases). The CDR3 consists of 16 residues. Per the germline V gene, CDR1 is MNHEY and CDR2 is SVGAGI. Between the trimmed V and J ends, which lost 2 bases and 1 base, there was a span of 13 bases. In DNA form, the CDR3 reads TGTGCCAGCAGTTACGGACAGCAAGCAGGCACAGATACGCAGTATTTT. Its translation is CASSYGQQAGTDTQYF.

The chain links TRBV5-6 to TRBJ2-2; 14 positions match TRBD2. CDR3 size: 14 residues. Germline-derived CDR1 and CDR2 are SGHDT and YYEEEE. With 6 bases clipped from V and 8 bases from J, the junction kept 3 bases outside the gene matches. CDR3 amino acids: CASIRTSGRGELFF. The CDR3 DNA reads TGTGCCAGCATCCGGACTAGCGGGAGGGGGGAGCTGTTTTTT.

V gene TRBV4-1 combines with J gene TRBJ2-5; D remains unclear. In germline, CDR1 is MGHRA, CDR2 YSYEKL. V was shortened by 1 base and J by 2 bases, with 8 bases between the two germline ends. The CDR3 covers 14 residues. The CDR3 region is CASSQVAEQETQYF. The CDR3 nucleotides are TGCGCCAGCAGCCAAGTGGCAGAACAAGAGACCCAGTACTTC.

The genes are TRBV5-6 and TRBJ2-7; D may be TRBD2 (6 bases). This CDR3 contains 12 residues. V gave up 4 bases and J gave up 1 base, with 6 bases separating them. Germline assignment: CDR1 SGHDT and CDR2 YYEEEE. The CDR3 loop reads CASSRESYEQYF. CDR3 sequence (DNA): TGTGCCAGCAGCCGGGAGTCCTACGAGCAGTACTTC.

The chain employs TRBV27 and TRBJ2-5; TRBD2 matches 7 bases. The V and J ends lost 5 bases and 7 bases, in that order; junction bases with no gene match: 13. Germline V gives CDR1 MNHEY, CDR2 SMNVEV (reference sequence). This CDR3 comprises 15 residues. The CDR3 nucleotides read TGTGCCAGCAGTCCCTTGGGAGGGAGGTCTGGGACCCAGTACTTC. Protein product: CASSPLGGRSGTQYF.

The chain links TRBV11-2 to TRBJ2-7; 7 nucleotides match TRBD1. Germline V gives CDR1 SGHAT, CDR2 FQNNGV. This CDR3 is 14 amino acids long. Trimming cost V 3 bases and J 2 bases; bases outside gene matches: 4. CDR3 sequence: CASSLYRGTYEQYF. CDR3 bases: TGTGCCAGCAGCTTGTACAGGGGTACCTACGAGCAGTACTTC.

The V and J genes are TRBV28 and TRBJ1-5; weak D call: TRBD1 (6 bases). V dropped 0 bases and J dropped 9 bases, with 15 bases sitting between them. Germline-derived CDR1 and CDR2 are MDHEN and SYDVKM. This CDR3 region has 15 residues. The chain's CDR3 is CASSLWGSGVRPQHF. The DNA of the CDR3 is TGTGCCAGCAGTTTATGGGGGTCAGGGGTAAGGCCCCAGCATTTT.

The J gene is TRBJ1-5, the V gene TRBV27, with unresolved D. In germline, CDR1 is MNHEY, CDR2 SMNVEV (reference sequence). The CDR3 spans 15 residues. Trimming stripped 1 base from V and 2 bases from J, with 9 bases between. The CDR3 loop reads CASSLWGEGNQPQHF. CDR3 sequence (DNA): TGTGCCAGCAGTTTATGGGGAGAGGGCAATCAGCCCCAGCATTTT.

This rearrangement joins TRBV30 to TRBJ2-7; D is possibly TRBD1 (5 bases). In germline, CDR1 is GTSNPN, CDR2 SVGIG (reference sequence). The CDR3 loop spans 12 amino acids. V shed 5 bases and J shed 1 base, with 9 bases lying between them. The DNA of the CDR3 is TGTGCCTGGGACAGTGGGTCCTACGAGCAGTACTTC. Amino acid sequence: CAWDSGSYEQYF.

The rearrangement joins TRBV7-8 to TRBJ1-2, with D possibly being TRBD1 (6 bases). Deletions cut 3 bases from V and 6 bases from J, with 23 bases between. Looked up from germline, CDR1 is SGHVS and CDR2 is FQNEAQ. The CDR3 spans 17 residues. This chain's CDR3 is CASSLGTIQGEGDGYTF. DNA of the CDR3: TGTGCCAGCAGCTTGGGAACGATACAGGGTGAGGGGGATGGCTACACCTTC.